Sequencing of this T cell receptor beta chain was carried out in a study of beta chain features in type 1 diabetes. Study conclusions and caveats: Among type 1 diabetes patients, VDJ junctions had fewer insertions and more deletions. PCR might favor shorter templates, equally in patients and controls.

Regarding this clone: What it recognizes is unknown.

Expressed TCRB transcripts got sequenced, as all isolated RNA was reverse transcribed. The table came from immunoSEQ multiplex PCR; TCRdb's copy has only in-frame clones and leaves some out. The sample carries around 250,000 clones, 13% to 15% recorded once. Trimming took off 7 bases at V and 7 bases at J, with 13 bases between the two ends. Germline-derived CDR1 and CDR2 are LNHDA and SQIVND (reference sequence). CDR3 size: 13 residues. Sequencing was performed on naive CD4+ T cells from blood. The sequence was obtained from a woman in her thirties or forties in good health. V gene TRBV19 combines with J gene TRBJ2-2; D is undetermined. The CDR3 nucleotides are TGTGCCAGTATCCCTCTCCTAGGCGGGGAGCTGTTTTTT. Translating it yields CASIPLLGGELFF.